What follows are 20 T cell receptor beta chains derived from one specimen sequenced in a study of regulatory T cells in long-lasting Graves disease. Specified time point: newly diagnosed GD, antithyroid drugs for less than 3 months. Scientists built the TCR library using RNA that was extracted from PBMCs. CDR3-region Arm-PCR and iRepertoire HTBI primers produced the TCR beta libraries. TCRdb ran MiXCR on the multiplex PCR reads and lists one entry per CDR3 protein. Of roughly 410,000 distinct CDR3 sequences in the sample, approximately 16% are singletons; the top ten hold about 7.8%. The sample was also linked to a second study, of T cells in Graves' hyperthyroidism and ophthalmopathy.

The sample consisted of peripheral blood mononuclear cells (PBMCs), taken at new diagnosis, from a patient treated with antithyroid drugs. These receptors were collected from a woman between 35 and 50 years old with Graves disease.

There are many counts of this clonotype. This chain joins TRBV28 and TRBJ1-2, with D hard to call. The CDR3 loop spans 13 amino acids. Germline CDR1 reads MDHEN; CDR2 reads SYDVKM. V lost 1 base, J lost 5 bases, and 8 bases lay in between. As DNA, the CDR3 is TGTGCCAGCAGTTTATCACCCCTATATGGCTACACCTTC. Translated, it gives CASSLSPLYGYTF.

This clonotype has ten or more counts. This chain connects TRBV11-2 to TRBJ2-1; D perhaps matches TRBD2 (5 bases). Looked up from germline, CDR1 is SGHAT and CDR2 is FQNNGV. The CDR3 has 15 amino acids. V was trimmed by 5 bases and J by 1 base, leaving 12 bases between them. The CDR3 sequence: CASSAPLVSYNEQFF. CDR3 nucleotides: TGTGCCAGCAGCGCACCACTAGTTTCCTACAATGAGCAGTTCTTC. Full variable domain (remainder filled in from reference TRBV11-2 and TRBJ2-1): EAGVAQSPRYKIIEKRQSVAFWCNPISGHATLYWYQQILGQGPKLLIQFQNNGVVDDSQLPKDRFSAERLKGVDSTLKIQPAKLEDSAVYLCASSAPLVSYNEQFFGPGTRLTVL.

This clonotype was detected only a few times. The J gene is TRBJ1-1, the V gene TRBV7-8; D not resolved. The germline V gene encodes CDR1 SGHVS and CDR2 FQNEAQ. The ends were cut back, 1 base at V and 8 bases at J, with 14 bases in the middle. This CDR3 spans 14 amino acids. As DNA, the CDR3 is TGTGCCAGCAGCTTAGGTACGTCACAGCCGGAAGCTTTCTTT. Its translation: CASSLGTSQPEAFF.

About this clonotype itself: This clone may be a read error of a much larger clone one base away. V is TRBV28 and J is TRBJ2-4; perhaps TRBD1 as D (5 bases). Trimming pared 5 bases from V and 5 bases from J, leaving 16 bases between. Per the germline V gene, CDR1 is MDHEN and CDR2 is SYDVKM. The CDR3 runs to 15 residues. This CDR3 reads CASSTQFIGENIQYF. CDR3 nucleotide sequence: TGTGCCAGCAGTACCCAATTCATAGGGGAAAACATTCAGTACTTC. The complete variable domain, with remaining parts taken from reference TRBV28 and TRBJ2-4, reads DVKVTQSSRYLVKRTGEKVFLECVQDMDHENMFWYRQDPGLGLRLIYFSYDVKMKEKGDIPEGYSVSREKKERFSLILESASTNQTSMYLCASSTQFIGENIQYFGAGTRLSVL.

This clonotype was found a few times. This chain uses TRBV3-1 with TRBJ2-7; no definite D call. CDR1 and CDR2 from the germline V gene are LGHDT and YNNKEL (reference sequence). The germline V and J ends were trimmed by 8 bases and 0 bases, with 14 bases remaining between them. The CDR3 runs to 14 residues. The DNA of the CDR3 is TGTGCCAGCGAGACATCTCTCGGCTCCTACGAGCAGTACTTC. This gives the protein CASETSLGSYEQYF.

V gene TRBV30 combines with J gene TRBJ2-3; 10 bases agree with TRBD2. This CDR3 contains 15 residues. Unmatched junction bases numbered 5, after V lost 4 bases and J lost 1 base. Germline loops: CDR1 GTSNPN, CDR2 SVGIG (reference sequence). This CDR3 reads CAWTVGTSGTDTQYF. As DNA, the CDR3 is TGTGCCTGGACCGTTGGGACTAGCGGCACAGATACGCAGTATTTT.

Many counts were recorded for this clonotype. The rearrangement links TRBV27 to TRBJ2-1; the match to TRBD2 covers 9 bases. V lost 3 bases, J lost 6 bases, and 3 bases stayed unmatched. The CDR3 runs to 14 residues. Germline V gene lookup returns CDR1 MNHEY and CDR2 SMNVEV (reference sequence). Here the CDR3 DNA reads TGTGCCAGCAGTTTTGGACTAGCGCGCAATGAGCAGTTCTTC. Translation gives CASSFGLARNEQFF.

V gene TRBV7-9 combines with J gene TRBJ2-2, with TRBD2 matching 8 bases. The CDR3 is 14 amino acids. V lost 4 bases to trimming and J lost 7 bases; unmatched junction nucleotides: 5. Germline CDR1 and CDR2: SEHNR and FQNEAQ (reference sequence). The CDR3 nucleotides read TGTGCCAGCAGCTCCGGGACTAGGGTCGGGGAGCTGTTTTTT. The encoded protein is CASSSGTRVGELFF.

This clonotype was counted between two and nine times. The rearrangement joins TRBV6-5 to TRBJ2-2, with TRBD2 matching over 7 bases. The ends lost 0 bases at V and 5 bases at J; junction bases unmatched: 3. CDR3 size: 15 residues. From germline, CDR1 is MNHEY and CDR2 SVGAGI. The CDR3 DNA reads as TGTGCCAGCAGTTACTCGAGCGGGGTTACCGGGGAGCTGTTTTTT. The encoded protein is CASSYSSGVTGELFF.

This clonotype appeared many times. The chain combines TRBV27 with TRBJ1-1; D may be TRBD1 (5 bases). V lost 4 bases and J 1 base, leaving 10 bases between the germline ends. CDR3 length equals 14 residues. CDR1 is MNHEY and CDR2 is SMNVEV in the germline V gene (reference sequence). CDR3 bases: TGTGCCAGCAGTTGGAAGGGACGGAACACTGAAGCTTTCTTT. Translated: CASSWKGRNTEAFF.

This clonotype was counted at least ten times. The genes are TRBV12-3 or TRBV12-4 and TRBJ2-7; 10 bases agree with TRBD2. The CDR3 loop spans 17 amino acids. After removal of 4 bases from V and 4 bases from J, the junction contained 13 bases not matched to a gene. The CDR3 nucleotides read TGTGCCAGCAGTTCCTTTGGAACTAGCGGGGAAATATACGAGCAGTACTTC. Residues: CASSSFGTSGEIYEQYF.

This clonotype was found many times. This chain links TRBV20-1 with TRBJ1-1; D perhaps matches TRBD1 (5 bases). This CDR3 contains 13 residues. In germline, CDR1 is DFQATT, CDR2 SNEGSKA (reference sequence). Trimming stripped 4 bases from V and 3 bases from J, with 12 bases between. CDR3 DNA: TGCAGTGCTACCCAGGGAGGGTACACTGAAGCTTTCTTT. This gives the protein CSATQGGYTEAFF.

This clonotype was found many times. The chain couples TRBV30 to TRBJ2-3, with 7 bases lining up with TRBD1. This CDR3 has 16 residues. The J segment lost 2 bases and the V segment lost 3 bases, leaving 11 bases of the junction unmatched. Germline V lookup: CDR1 GTSNPN, CDR2 SVGIG (reference sequence). In DNA form, the CDR3 reads TGTGCCTGGAGCCCCTTGTGGGACAGCTCCACAGATACGCAGTATTTT. Translating it yields CAWSPLWDSSTDTQYF. Full variable domain (rest looked up from reference TRBV30 and TRBJ2-3): SQTIHQWPATLVQPVGSPLSLECTVEGTSNPNLYWYRQAAGRGLQLLFYSVGIGQISSEVPQNLSASRPQDRQFILSSKKLLLSDSGFYLCAWSPLWDSSTDTQYFGPGTRLTVL.

A note on this clonotype: A much larger clone lies a single base off, so this may be a read error. V usage is TRBV6-2 or TRBV6-3 and J usage is TRBJ2-5; D ambiguous. CDR1 MNHEY and CDR2 SVGEGT come from the germline V gene. The CDR3 has 13 amino acids. The V end was cut by 5 bases, the J end by 7 bases, with 14 bases between. This chain's CDR3 is CASSHNLGATQYF. In DNA, the CDR3 is TGTGCCAGCAGTCACAACTTGGGTGCGACCCAGTACTTC.

This clonotype came up a few times. V usage is TRBV15 and J usage is TRBJ2-7, with 10 bases aligning to TRBD1. The J segment lost 5 bases and the V segment lost 3 bases, leaving 4 bases of the junction unmatched. Per germline, CDR1 LNHNV and CDR2 YYDKDF (reference sequence). This CDR3 is 14 amino acids long. CDR3 amino acids: CATSRRDRGDEQYF. The CDR3 nucleotides are TGTGCCACCAGCAGGAGGGACAGGGGAGACGAGCAGTACTTC.

The table lists this clonotype with a few counts. The chain recombines TRBV9 with TRBJ2-2, with no clear D. Looked up from germline, CDR1 is SGDLS and CDR2 is YYNGEE. This CDR3 comprises 13 residues. V was trimmed by 6 bases and J by 5 bases, leaving 11 bases between them. The CDR3 coding sequence is TGTGCCAGCACCAAGATCGCAACCGGGGAGCTGTTTTTT. It encodes CASTKIATGELFF.

The V call is TRBV12-3 or TRBV12-4, the J call TRBJ2-6; 12 bases fit TRBD2. The CDR3 covers 19 residues. V was pared by 4 bases and J by 4 bases, with 11 bases of the junction left unmatched. CDR3 amino acids: CASSYLAGGAWAGANVLTF. CDR3 coding DNA: TGTGCCAGCAGTTACCTAGCGGGGGGGGCGTGGGCCGGGGCCAACGTCCTGACTTTC.

Many counts were recorded for this clonotype. The J gene is TRBJ1-5, the V gene TRBV28; perhaps TRBD1 as D (6 bases). This CDR3 is 14 amino acids long. Trimming took 3 bases from V and 5 from J, leaving 11 bases between them. Germline CDR1 is MDHEN and CDR2 is SYDVKM. CDR3 sequence (DNA): TGTGCCAGCAGTTTCTTGGACAGCTATCAGCCCCAGCATTTT. It translates to CASSFLDSYQPQHF.

This chain connects TRBV7-9 to TRBJ1-1; D might be TRBD1 (6 bases). Trimming removed 5 bases from V and 6 bases from J, with 16 bases in between. This CDR3 contains 14 residues. The germline V gene has CDR1 SEHNR and CDR2 FQNEAQ (reference sequence). The CDR3 loop reads CASSKTGLGAEAFF. The CDR3, as DNA: TGTGCCAGCAGCAAAACAGGGCTGGGTGCTGAAGCTTTCTTT.

Many counts were recorded for this clonotype. The chain has TRBV28 and TRBJ1-6; D unclear. CDR1 MDHEN and CDR2 SYDVKM come from the germline V gene. V was trimmed by 7 bases and J by 0 bases, leaving 19 bases between them. This CDR3 is built from 18 residues. CDR3 in amino acids: CASNLPGEGSSYNSPLHF. The DNA for the CDR3 is TGTGCCAGCAACCTCCCCGGGGAGGGTAGCTCCTATAATTCACCCCTCCACTTT. The full variable domain, its missing parts supplied by reference TRBV28 and TRBJ1-6, is DVKVTQSSRYLVKRTGEKVFLECVQDMDHENMFWYRQDPGLGLRLIYFSYDVKMKEKGDIPEGYSVSREKKERFSLILESASTNQTSMYLCASNLPGEGSSYNSPLHFGNGTRLTVT.